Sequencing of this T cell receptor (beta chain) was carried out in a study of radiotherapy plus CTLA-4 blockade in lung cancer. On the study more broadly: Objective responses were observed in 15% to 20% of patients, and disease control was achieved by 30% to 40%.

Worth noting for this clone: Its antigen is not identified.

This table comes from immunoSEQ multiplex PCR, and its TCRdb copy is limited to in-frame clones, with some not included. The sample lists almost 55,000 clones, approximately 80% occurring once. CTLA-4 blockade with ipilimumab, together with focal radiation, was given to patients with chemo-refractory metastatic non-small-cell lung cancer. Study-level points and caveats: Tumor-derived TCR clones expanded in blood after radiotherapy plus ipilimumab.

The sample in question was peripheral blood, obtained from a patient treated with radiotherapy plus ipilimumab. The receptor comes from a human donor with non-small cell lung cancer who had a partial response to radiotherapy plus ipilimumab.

The CDR3 loop reads CASSLDGYSNQPQHF. CDR3 nucleotide sequence: TGCGCCAGCAGCTTGGACGGTTATAGCAATCAGCCCCAGCATTTT. The rearrangement links TRBV5-1 to TRBJ1-5, with D unclear. This CDR3 comprises 15 residues. V dropped 0 bases and J dropped 0 bases, with 7 bases sitting between them. From germline, CDR1 is SGHRS and CDR2 YFSETQ.